This TCR beta chain was observed in a study of cytomegalovirus exposure and HLA in healthy donors (TCRdb year 2017). Turning to the overall study: In an earlier analysis of under 600 of the donors, 250 to 300 Gb of sequence data and 90 million to 120 million unique TCR beta sequences from about 179 million T cells were reported. Donor age, sex, ethnicity and CMV serostatus were collected together with the repertoire data. In the later analysis, no new phenotypic data were used to find candidate immune exposures; instead, reliance was placed on TCR beta sequences and their occurrence across donors. An earlier analysis of a few hundred of the donors applied high-throughput TCR beta sequencing to assess whether each TCR beta V gene segment acted as functional or pseudogenic. Both class I and class II loci were covered by HLA typing, at four-digit resolution. A handful of DR-DQ haplotypes were treated as single units for association and clustering because of strong linkage in the cohort. Every discovery cohort repertoire had been produced on one sequencing platform. Along with the approximately 670-subject first cohort, a separate validation cohort of some 130 different subjects was used. The T cell repertoires of 550 to 850 subjects were profiled by immunosequencing and related to cytomegalovirus serostatus. High-throughput TCR immunosequencing, statistical association of individual TCRs with disease status, and machine learning were combined to predict cytomegalovirus infection status. The number of donors typed differed by locus, with roughly 620-630 for A, B, C, DRB1 and DQB1, roughly 550 for DQA1, approximately 570 for DPA1, and approximately 470 for DPB1. Of the roughly 400 genotyped donors, 81% were placed in the genetic ancestry cluster associated with self-reported Caucasian donors. A later genetic analysis took genome-wide SNP genotypes for about 55% of the 666 donors and used that subset as a discovery cohort. In a later analysis, previously published TCR beta repertoires from 670 or so donors were re-analyzed and high-resolution HLA genotyping was added so that TCR occurrence patterns could be studied. On average, 235,054 unique TCR beta nucleotide sequences were sequenced per donor among more than 350 genotyped donors of the cohort, with roughly 19% of those sequences being non-productive. An early release covering 500 to 750 HLA-typed donors comprised 250 to 350 gigabases of sequencing data and approximately 80 million unique TCR sequences. The study aimed to test whether cataloging public T cell receptors could reveal signatures of past pathogen exposure.

Paper-wide results and their limitations: In a later analysis, the rate of TCR association differed among HLA loci, with DRB1 alleles having the most associated TCRs and HLA-C alleles having the fewest. Most TCR sequences were seen in very few donors, while some public TCRs were found in many individuals. Correlated functional status among segregating V segments might reflect linkage disequilibrium, but an unknown experimental factor could not be ruled out. A later analysis reported that several top co-occurrence clusters appeared linked to parvovirus B19, influenza, CMV and Epstein-Barr virus. Strong co-occurrence of HLA alleles, especially DR and DQ, made assigning TCR associations to individual alleles difficult. V-gene and J-gene trimming of TCR beta chains was associated with a missense DCLRE1C variant in a later genetic analysis, and the association was replicated in an independent cohort. Only TCR beta chains were sequenced in this cohort, and the absence of alpha or paired-chain data limited detectable features. Sequencing depth was assumed to be roughly uniform across donors in the presence/absence analyses, though that assumption may not hold. CMV serostatus was the only immune exposure information available for the cohort. The earlier analysis of a few hundred of the donors excluded 15 to 20 rarely observed V segments, including chromosome 9 orphons, because counts were too low. Most CMV-associated TCR beta chains appeared to be HLA-restricted in a later analysis, and the HLA associations seemed to be driven largely by CMV exposure. In a later analysis, HLA-associated TCR beta chains were found to be more clonally expanded and to have lower generation probabilities than equally common non-associated chains. An earlier analysis of 587 of the donors showed that most TCR beta V segments appeared in productive rearrangements either about 90% or about 30% of the time, which broadly matched IMGT annotations. It was suggested by the authors that the approach could potentially be generalized to other disease states and immunological phenotypes. HLA typing was unavailable for some donors at each locus, so association tests used only the typed subset. A further reported finding was that TCR beta sequences accurately predicted the HLA-A and HLA-B alleles for most subjects in the first cohort. The study listed approximately 150 TCR beta chains as associated with cytomegalovirus. The classifier was reported to diagnose cytomegalovirus status with high specificity and sensitivity in both the original cohort and the validation cohort. Specific HLA alleles were associated with 15,000 to 20,000 TCR beta sequences at a false discovery rate of 0.05 in a later analysis. Three of the identified cytomegalovirus-associated TCR beta chains were confirmed in vitro to be specific for cytomegalovirus antigens. In a later genetic analysis, fewer N-insertions in productive TCRs were reported among donors in an Asian-associated ancestry cluster than the 666-donor mean. A cluster of highly shared sequence variants was judged likely to represent a technical artifact of the sequencing pipeline.

The cohort was made up of 666 healthy bone marrow donors. At the time of sampling, all cohort members were nominally healthy, though unrecorded immune exposures were likely present. The donor tested CMV seropositive and was one of the 289 seropositive cohort members. A peripheral blood sample was collected from each donor, and TCR beta sequencing was performed on peripheral blood mononuclear cells. Genomic DNA extraction from the blood cell samples was performed with the Qiagen DNeasy Blood Extraction Kit. This clone has more than one count but fewer than ten. There is no known antigen for this receptor. Base qualities are not recorded, but no much larger clone differs from it by a single base. Libraries came from the immunoSEQ multiplex PCR assay. For the multiplex PCR, a mixture combining 60 forward primers for TCR Vbeta segments and 13 reverse primers for TCR Jbeta segments was used. The CDR3 region of rearranged TCR beta genes was amplified from genomic DNA with a multiplex PCR assay. The Illumina HiSeq System was used to sequence the amplified TCR beta libraries as 87-base-pair reads. In the paper's pipeline: In a later analysis, some 80 million unique TCR beta chains were counted across the 500 to 850 repertoires, and some 10 million of these chains were shared by at least two donors. To remove PCR and sequencing errors, raw reads were error-corrected and collapsed into unique sequences using a nearest-neighbor algorithm that merged closely related sequences. Alignment of CDR3 sequences to IMGT reference sequences was used to assign V, D and J gene segments. Each retained sequence needed at least a six-nucleotide match to both a V gene segment and a J gene segment. A rearrangement counted as productive if the CDR3 had no stop codons and remained in frame with V and J, and every other rearrangement counted as non-productive. CDR3 was defined according to IMGT convention as the region running from the second conserved V-encoded cysteine to the conserved J-encoded phenylalanine. The earlier analysis of about 590 of the donors excluded sequences that lacked an unambiguous match to a single V gene segment. An earlier analysis of approximately 590 of the donors classified V segments as functional when productive rearrangements were above 56.7% and as segregating when the standard deviation between donors was above 5%. A statistical classification framework was developed to diagnose cytomegalovirus status using the catalog of TCR beta chain sequences. V and J gene assignment, in a later analysis, came from comparing TCR nucleotide sequences with IMGT/GENE-DB human TR gene sequences. Using the TCRdist pipeline, a later analysis assigned CDR3 sequences along with most-parsimonious VDJ recombination scenarios. In a later analysis, each TCR beta chain was defined by its CDR3 amino acid sequence together with its V-gene family, and reads without a unique V-gene family were excluded. In a later analysis, a few hundred highly shared, low-generation-probability nucleotide sequences were removed to address suspected cross-contamination and a sequencing artifact. In a later analysis, a clonal expansion index for each public chain was calculated from normalized within-repertoire ranks of inferred template counts. Generation probabilities in a later analysis came from a VDJ recombination model fitted to out-of-frame rearrangements, and those results were checked against IGoR. In a later analysis, TCR-TCR, TCR-HLA and TCR-CMV co-occurrence was scored with hypergeometric tests, and a repertoire-size bias correction was applied to TCR pairs. In a later analysis, false discovery rates were estimated by permuting HLA or CMV assignments 20 times. In a later analysis, co-occurring TCRs were grouped using DBSCAN, and TCRdist sequence similarity was added for clustering within HLA-allele-positive subsets. Repertoires with fewer than 30,000 or more than 120,000 public chains were left out of co-occurrence clustering, as were five repertoires with anomalous nucleotide sharing. The immuneACCESS repertoire file appears here via TCRdb, limited to in-frame rearrangements. These files lack a portion of the clones; in checked studies, under half of the deficit traces to unresolved V genes, and the cause of the others is not known. That table gives V, J and clone size, and the DNA gave D and trimming. This sample gives some 140,000 clones in total; 65% to 80% of them show up just once. The ten largest clones add up to about 10% of the sample.

Sequenced material: PBMCs. This sequence originates from a woman between 45 and 60 years old in good health and CMV-seropositive.

CDR3 protein: CAISESIQGDQPQHF. The DNA is as follows: TGTGCCATCAGTGAGTCGATACAGGGCGATCAGCCCCAGCATTTT. The chain joins TRBV10-3 to TRBJ1-5, and the D gene may be TRBD1, 6 bases matching. Reading from cysteine to phenylalanine, the CDR3 counts 15 amino acids. Only the CDR3 DNA stays, 45 bases, in frame from base 1. CDR1 and CDR2 are read off the germline V gene as ENHRY and SYGVKD. V drops 0 bases and J drops 5 bases, leaving 11 bases in between.